Listed here are 10 T cell receptor beta chains from one sample, sequenced in a study of CD8+ T cells in alopecia areata. RNA was extracted and reverse transcribed into cDNA as the sequencing template. Generated by immunoSEQ multiplex PCR, the TCRdb table keeps only in-frame clones and is missing some. This repertoire shows about 210,000 clones, roughly 44% found once; its top ten account for 2.6%. Treatment noted: oral pan-JAK inhibitor, 5-10 mg twice daily. Specimen: CD4+ T cells sorted from blood, collected at approximately week 39, from a patient treated with tofacitinib. The receptors were sampled from a human donor with alopecia areata.

With regard to this clone: One end of the junction does not line up with germline, which may come from a read error. This chain connects TRBV9 to TRBJ2-4; the match to TRBD2 covers 11 bases. Germline CDR1 and CDR2: SGDLS and YYNGEE. The CDR3 loop spans 14 amino acids. In DNA form, the CDR3 reads TGTGCCAGCAGCGACCCCGCGACTAGCGGGACTCGTCACTTC. Residues: CASSDPATSGTRHF.

The chain carries TRBV29-1 and TRBJ1-1; D not resolved. V was clipped by 2 bases and J by 0 bases, with 7 bases between them. Germline assignment: CDR1 SQVTM and CDR2 ANQGSEA. The CDR3 loop spans 13 amino acids. The CDR3 nucleotides are TGCAGCGTTGAAACAGCCATGAACACTGAAGCTTTCTTT. This translates into CSVETAMNTEAFF.

The chain combines TRBV5-1 with TRBJ2-1; D gene uncertain. V was pared by 0 bases and J by 0 bases, with 13 bases between. Germline CDR1 reads SGHRS; CDR2 reads YFSETQ. This CDR3 contains 17 residues. CDR3 nucleotide sequence: TGCGCCAGCAGCTTGGTGCCAGGCTGGGACTCCTACAATGAGCAGTTCTTC. It codes for CASSLVPGWDSYNEQFF.

This sequence joins TRBV6-1 and TRBJ1-2; D is unresolved. Germline CDR1 and CDR2: MNHNS and SASEGT. The CDR3 length is 14 residues. The ends were cut back, 2 bases at V and 6 bases at J, with 13 bases in the middle. CDR3 region: CASSERYGRHGYTF. For the CDR3, the DNA is TGTGCCAGCAGTGAAAGGTACGGCCGACATGGCTACACCTTC.

V gene TRBV28 combines with J gene TRBJ2-2; TRBD1 matches 9 bases. Per the germline V gene, CDR1 is MDHEN and CDR2 is SYDVKM. V was pared by 6 bases and J by 7 bases, with 9 bases of the junction left unmatched. CDR3 length equals 15 residues. In DNA, the CDR3 is TGTGCCAGCAGAGGACAGGGGTCCCCCAACGGGGAGCTGTTTTTT. Translation gives CASRGQGSPNGELFF. Looking up the rest from reference TRBV28 and TRBJ2-2 gives the full variable domain: DVKVTQSSRYLVKRTGEKVFLECVQDMDHENMFWYRQDPGLGLRLIYFSYDVKMKEKGDIPEGYSVSREKKERFSLILESASTNQTSMYLCASRGQGSPNGELFFGEGSRLTVL.

In this sample, this clone turned up a few times. This chain connects TRBV5-1 to TRBJ2-1, with D perhaps TRBD2 (6 bases). This CDR3 region has 15 residues. Germline V lookup: CDR1 SGHRS, CDR2 YFSETQ. Trimming stripped 6 bases from V and 0 bases from J, with 13 bases between. The CDR3 nucleotides read TGCGCCAGCAAGGAGGGCGTAAGCTCCTACAATGAGCAGTTCTTC. Translating it yields CASKEGVSSYNEQFF.

The chain recombines TRBV28 with TRBJ1-2, with D unclear. This CDR3 is 12 amino acids long. CDR1 is MDHEN and CDR2 is SYDVKM in the germline V gene. V was cut by 2 bases and J by 6 bases, with 7 bases left in between. CDR3 DNA: TGTGCCAGCAGTTTAGGAGGGAATGGCTACACCTTC. It encodes CASSLGGNGYTF.

The chain recombines TRBV5-1 with TRBJ2-3; D may be TRBD2 (5 bases). Germline CDR1 and CDR2: SGHRS and YFSETQ. V shed 4 bases and J shed 0 bases, with 12 bases lying between them. The CDR3 consists of 15 residues. DNA of the CDR3: TGCGCCAGCAGCATGGGGAGATCTAGCACAGATACGCAGTATTTT. Protein: CASSMGRSSTDTQYF.

V gene TRBV30 combines with J gene TRBJ1-1; no definite D call. The CDR3 is 13 amino acids. CDR1 is GTSNPN and CDR2 is SVGIG in the germline V gene (reference sequence). V was trimmed by 2 bases and J by 4 bases, leaving 11 bases between them. The CDR3 sequence: CAWSLPVSTEAFF. The CDR3 coding sequence is TGTGCCTGGAGTTTACCAGTGAGCACTGAAGCTTTCTTT.

This clone appeared a few times. V gene TRBV13 combines with J gene TRBJ2-1; D possibly corresponds to TRBD2 (5 bases). Per the germline V gene, CDR1 is PRHDT and CDR2 is FYEKMQ (reference sequence). Trimming shortened V by 6 bases and J by 4 bases, and 16 bases separated the two germline ends. CDR3 length equals 15 residues. Here the CDR3 DNA reads TGTGCCAGCAGTTTGCGGGTGTCGCAATACAATGAGCAGTTCTTC. It encodes CASSLRVSQYNEQFF. The variable domain in full, completed from reference TRBV13 and TRBJ2-1, reads AAGVIQSPRHLIKEKRETATLKCYPIPRHDTVYWYQQGPGQDPQFLISFYEKMQSDKGSIPDRFSAQQFSDYHSELNMSSLELGDSALYFCASSLRVSQYNEQFFGPGTRLTVL.